The rows below give T cell receptor beta chains drawn from one sample of a study of T cells after yellow fever vaccination. TCRdb called the 5' RACE reads again in MiXCR, with one record for every CDR3 protein. Of about 300,000 distinct CDR3 sequences listed, around 7% are singletons. This specimen was PBMCs, taken roughly 47 days after the first yellow fever vaccination. The receptors derive from a man in his late teens or twenties who received the YFV17D yellow fever vaccine. Each CDR3 is given with its conserved first and last residue. Each record gives: V gene, clone size, J gene, D gene, CDR3 DNA, CDR3 protein. D genes are given only for firm matches. Some rows have no size entry. The others give once, few or many, or a class for an expanded clone.

v_call: TRBV15; clone_size: many; j_call: TRBJ1-1; d_call: TRBD1; cdr3_nt: TGTGCCACCAGCCCCCCGGGACAGGGAGAAGGAACTGAAGCTTTCTTT; cdr3_aa: CATSPPGQGEGTEAFF
v_call: TRBV7-7; clone_size: few; j_call: TRBJ2-5; d_call: .; cdr3_nt: TGTGCTAGCAGCTTTTCACCGCGACAAGAGACCCAGTACTTC; cdr3_aa: CASSFSPRQETQYF
v_call: TRBV30; clone_size: many; j_call: TRBJ1-1; d_call: .; cdr3_nt: TGTGCCTGGAGTGTTCAATTGAACACTGAAGCTTTCTTT; cdr3_aa: CAWSVQLNTEAFF
v_call: TRBV3-1; clone_size: .; j_call: TRBJ2-1; d_call: TRBD1; cdr3_nt: TGTGCCACCACCCTCACCGGGACAGGGAATGAGCAGTTCTTC; cdr3_aa: CATTLTGTGNEQFF
v_call: TRBV7-2; clone_size: .; j_call: TRBJ2-3; d_call: .; cdr3_nt: TGTGCCAGCAGCTTAAGCGGAGGGTCGGCAGATACGCAGTATTTT; cdr3_aa: CASSLSGGSADTQYF
v_call: TRBV12-3/TRBV12-4; clone_size: many; j_call: TRBJ2-5; d_call: .; cdr3_nt: TGTGCCAGCAGTTTAGGCCCCGGGGCCGGAGAGACCCAGTACTTC; cdr3_aa: CASSLGPGAGETQYF
v_call: TRBV24-1; clone_size: many; j_call: TRBJ2-1; d_call: .; cdr3_nt: TGTGCCACCAGTGACCCCCACGCCGGGACACCAAACAATGAGCAGTTCTTC; cdr3_aa: CATSDPHAGTPNNEQFF
v_call: TRBV4-3; clone_size: few; j_call: TRBJ1-4; d_call: .; cdr3_nt: TGCGCCAGCAGTCAAGGGGCGGGGAGGGATGAAAAACTGTTTTTT; cdr3_aa: CASSQGAGRDEKLFF
v_call: TRBV30; clone_size: few; j_call: TRBJ2-5; d_call: .; cdr3_nt: TGTGCCTGGAGTGTACGAGAGACCCAGTACTTC; cdr3_aa: CAWSVRETQYF
v_call: TRBV4-3; clone_size: many; j_call: TRBJ2-1; d_call: .; cdr3_nt: TGCGCCAGCAGCGTCAGGGTGGGGGCCTACAATGAGCAGTTCTTC; cdr3_aa: CASSVRVGAYNEQFF
v_call: TRBV7-8; clone_size: .; j_call: TRBJ1-1; d_call: .; cdr3_nt: TGTGCCAGCAGCTTAGAGTGGCTCCTCGGCGGAGAAGCTTTCTTT; cdr3_aa: CASSLEWLLGGEAFF
v_call: TRBV4-2; clone_size: few; j_call: TRBJ2-5; d_call: TRBD2; cdr3_nt: TGTGCCAGCAGCGGGGAGCGGGGGGCCGAAGAGACCCAGTACTTC; cdr3_aa: CASSGERGAEETQYF
v_call: TRBV12-3/TRBV12-4; clone_size: .; j_call: TRBJ2-6; d_call: .; cdr3_nt: TGTGCCAGCAGTTTCCTTGGTGGGGCCAACGTCCTGACTTTC; cdr3_aa: CASSFLGGANVLTF
v_call: TRBV15; clone_size: many; j_call: TRBJ2-7; d_call: .; cdr3_nt: TGTGCCACCAGCGTCAGAGTCGGGGAACGGTCCTACGAGCAGTACTTC; cdr3_aa: CATSVRVGERSYEQYF
v_call: TRBV6-2/TRBV6-3; clone_size: .; j_call: TRBJ2-5; d_call: TRBD1; cdr3_nt: TGTGCCAGCAGTTACTCGATGATCCGACAGGGTAGGGATGAGACCCAGTACTTC; cdr3_aa: CASSYSMIRQGRDETQYF
v_call: TRBV7-2; clone_size: many; j_call: TRBJ1-1; d_call: TRBD1; cdr3_nt: TGTGCCAGCGAACAGGGGGGAAATCCGGTCGCTTTCTTT; cdr3_aa: CASEQGGNPVAFF
v_call: TRBV20-1; clone_size: .; j_call: TRBJ2-3; d_call: TRBD1; cdr3_nt: TGCTGTGCCACACAGGGGGTCGGCCTGCCCCCAGATACGCAGTATTTT; cdr3_aa: CCATQGVGLPPDTQYF